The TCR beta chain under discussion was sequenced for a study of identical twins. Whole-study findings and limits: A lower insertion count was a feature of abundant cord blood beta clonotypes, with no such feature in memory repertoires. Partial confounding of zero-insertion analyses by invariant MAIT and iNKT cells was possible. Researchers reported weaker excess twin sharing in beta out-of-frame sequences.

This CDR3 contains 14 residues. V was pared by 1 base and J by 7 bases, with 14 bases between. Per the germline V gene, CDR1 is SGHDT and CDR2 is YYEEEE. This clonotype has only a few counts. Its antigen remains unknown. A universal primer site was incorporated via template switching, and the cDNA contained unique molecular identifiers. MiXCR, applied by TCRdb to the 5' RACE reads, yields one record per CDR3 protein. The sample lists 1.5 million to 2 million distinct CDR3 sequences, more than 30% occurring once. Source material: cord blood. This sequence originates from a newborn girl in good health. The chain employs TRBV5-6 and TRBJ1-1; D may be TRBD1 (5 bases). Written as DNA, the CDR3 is TGTGCCAGCAGCTTGCTAGGGGCGGTCGGTGAAGCTTTCTTT. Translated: CASSLLGAVGEAFF.